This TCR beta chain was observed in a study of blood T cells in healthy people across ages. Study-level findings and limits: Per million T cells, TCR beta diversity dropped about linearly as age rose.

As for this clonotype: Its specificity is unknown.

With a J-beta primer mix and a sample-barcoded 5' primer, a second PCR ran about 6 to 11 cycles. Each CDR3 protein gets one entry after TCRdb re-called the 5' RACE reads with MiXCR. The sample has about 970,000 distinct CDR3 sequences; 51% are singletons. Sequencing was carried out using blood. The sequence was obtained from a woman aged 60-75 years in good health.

The CDR3 nucleotides are TGCGCCAGCAGGGACGCACGAATCCTAGTGGGGGGGCAAACCTACAATGAGCAGTTCTTC. Translating it yields CASRDARILVGGQTYNEQFF. V is TRBV10-2 and J is TRBJ2-1; D is perhaps TRBD2 (7 bases). The CDR3 loop spans 20 amino acids. The germline CDR1 and CDR2 sequences are WSHSY and SAAADI. V was trimmed by 6 bases and J by 2 bases, leaving 29 bases between them.